These 21 T cell receptor beta chains share one sample of origin, sequenced in a study of blood T cell repertoires in COVID-19. Clones were sequenced by immunoSEQ multiplex PCR, and TCRdb holds only the in-frame ones, with some missing. The profile shows about 160,000 clones, roughly 84% of them singletons. Sequenced input: PBMCs or T cells enriched from blood (not recorded which). The receptors shown here come from a man aged 55-75 years who had recovered from COVID-19.

The genes are TRBV29-1 and TRBJ1-4; 7 bases line up with TRBD1. Germline values: CDR1 SQVTM, CDR2 ANQGSEA. Trimming took 6 bases from V and 8 from J; bases not matched to a gene: 9. The CDR3 spans 13 residues. CDR3 protein: CSVLRGRGEKLFF. The CDR3 nucleotides are TGCAGCGTCCTGAGGGGGCGAGGCGAAAAACTGTTTTTT.

This rearrangement joins TRBV15 to TRBJ2-5, with 12 bases lining up with TRBD2. Germline values: CDR1 LNHNV, CDR2 YYDKDF (reference sequence). J was trimmed by 7 bases and V by 5 bases; bases with no gene match: 14. There are 17 residues in the CDR3. CDR3 sequence (DNA): TGTGCCACCAGCGAGGCAAGGACTAGCGGGGTGGGTGGGACCCAGTACTTC. This codes for CATSEARTSGVGGTQYF.

J is TRBJ1-5 and V is TRBV29-1; 8 bases fit TRBD1. This CDR3 comprises 13 residues. The V gene's germline CDR1 is SQVTM and CDR2 ANQGSEA. Trimming removed 4 bases from V and 4 bases from J; junction bases left unmatched: 3. CDR3 bases: TGCAGCGTTGGGACAGGGTGGAATCAGCCCCAGCATTTT. Its translation is CSVGTGWNQPQHF.

This clone has more than one count but fewer than ten. The rearrangement joins TRBV7-6 to TRBJ1-1, with TRBD1 matching 9 bases. The germline V gene has CDR1 SGHVS and CDR2 FNYEAQ. The CDR3 has 19 residues. Trimming took 1 base from V and 1 from J; bases not matched to a gene: 13. CDR3 amino acids: CASSLVGSGTGLANTEAFF. CDR3 DNA sequence: TGTGCCAGCAGCTTAGTAGGGAGTGGGACAGGGTTGGCGAACACTGAAGCTTTCTTT.

This clone showed up just once. V and J are TRBV6-5 and TRBJ1-1; maybe TRBD1 (5 bases). Trimming pared 5 bases from V and 8 bases from J, leaving 12 bases between. Per the germline V gene, CDR1 is MNHEY and CDR2 is SVGAGI. There are 12 residues in the CDR3. The DNA for the CDR3 is TGTGCCAGCAGTACCGAGTGGGGCGAAGCTTTCTTT. The encoded protein is CASSTEWGEAFF.

J is TRBJ2-2 and V is TRBV5-1, with D unresolved. Trimming removed 4 bases from V and 5 bases from J, with 15 bases in between. Germline values: CDR1 SGHRS, CDR2 YFSETQ. This CDR3 has 15 residues. CDR3 sequence reads: CASSREVSATGELFF. The CDR3 bases are TGCGCCAGCAGCCGTGAGGTATCGGCGACCGGGGAGCTGTTTTTT.

The chain joins TRBV5-1 to TRBJ2-3, with D possibly being TRBD1 (7 bases). The ends were cut back, 7 bases at V and 2 bases at J, with 17 bases in the middle. The length of the CDR3 is 15 residues. Germline CDR1 and CDR2: SGHRS and YFSETQ. Here the CDR3 DNA reads TGCGCCAGCCGTCAGGAGGGACAGCCCACAGATACGCAGTATTTT. It yields the protein CASRQEGQPTDTQYF.

This chain connects TRBV6-5 to TRBJ2-2; 7 bases are a match to TRBD2. V gave up 3 bases and J gave up 1 base; unmatched junction bases: 2. CDR3 length: 15 residues. In germline, CDR1 is MNHEY, CDR2 SVGAGI. CDR3 nucleotide sequence: TGTGCCAGCAGTTATACTAGCGAGAACACCGGGGAGCTGTTTTTT. It yields the protein CASSYTSENTGELFF.

A remark on this clone: An end of the junction does not agree with germline; a read error may underlie this. The CDR3 loop reads CASSLDRGRFAQHF. The DNA of the CDR3 is TGTGCCAGCAGTTTGGACAGGGGAAGGTTCGCCCAGCATTTT. The J gene is TRBJ1-5, the V gene TRBV5-8; 9 bases agree with TRBD1. Germline CDR1 is SGHTS and CDR2 is YDEGEE. This CDR3 comprises 14 residues.

The chain recombines TRBV28 with TRBJ2-1; D unclear. Germline assignment: CDR1 MDHEN and CDR2 SYDVKM. The CDR3 has 11 residues. The ends were cut back, 3 bases at V and 8 bases at J, with 5 bases in the middle. DNA of the CDR3: TGTGCCAGCAGTTTTAGCTATGAGCAGTTCTTC. This translates into CASSFSYEQFF.

The chain carries TRBV2 and TRBJ2-3; 10 nucleotides line up with TRBD2. This CDR3 spans 15 amino acids. Germline assignment: CDR1 SNHLY and CDR2 FYNNEI. With V trimmed by 5 bases and J by 2 bases, 4 bases remained unmatched. The CDR3 DNA sequence: TGTGCCAGCAGTCCCAGCGGGAGGGTCACAGATACGCAGTATTTT. This codes for CASSPSGRVTDTQYF.

This sequence joins TRBV28 and TRBJ2-7; TRBD1 matches at 8 bases. The germline V gene has CDR1 MDHEN and CDR2 SYDVKM. This CDR3 comprises 13 residues. The V segment lost 10 bases and the J segment 3 bases; nucleotides outside the gene matches: 8. CDR3 sequence: CATRMDRVYEQYF. CDR3 in DNA: TGTGCCACCCGGATGGACAGGGTCTACGAGCAGTACTTC.

The chain links TRBV9 to TRBJ2-3; D may be TRBD1 (6 bases). The CDR3 extends over 14 amino acids. Trimming left V 3 bases short and J 0 bases short, with 8 bases between. Germline CDR1 is SGDLS and CDR2 is YYNGEE. The CDR3 sequence: CASSEGVSTDTQYF. In nucleotides, the CDR3 is TGTGCCAGCAGCGAGGGGGTGAGCACAGATACGCAGTATTTT.

The chain employs TRBV25-1 and TRBJ2-7, with D possibly being TRBD2 (5 bases). This CDR3 has 13 residues. Germline V gives CDR1 MGHDK, CDR2 SYGVNS. The ends were cut back, 6 bases at V and 1 base at J, with 10 bases in the middle. The CDR3 bases are TGTGCCAGCAGGTTACTAGGTTCCTACGAGCAGTACTTC. Translating gives CASRLLGSYEQYF.

The chain employs TRBV3-1 (or the pseudogene TRBV3-2) and TRBJ1-1; the D gene is possibly TRBD1 (5 bases). Germline CDR1 LGHDT, CDR2 YNNKEL (reference sequence). V was clipped by 4 bases and J by 8 bases, with 17 bases between them. The length of the CDR3 is 14 residues. The CDR3 region is CASSPSLGGREAFF. CDR3 coding DNA: TGTGCCAGCAGCCCCTCTTTGGGGGGAAGAGAAGCTTTCTTT.

The V and J genes are TRBV10-3 and TRBJ2-7; D may be TRBD1 (6 bases). V lost 2 bases and J lost 2, with 13 bases in between. Germline CDR1 and CDR2: ENHRY and SYGVKD. This CDR3 has 15 amino acids. CDR3 region: CAISESGQFAYEQYF. The CDR3 nucleotides are TGTGCCATCAGTGAGAGTGGACAGTTCGCCTACGAGCAGTACTTC.

This clone was seen at least ten times. DNA for the CDR3: TGTGCCAGCAGTAGCGGGGTTGTGAGCTCCTACAATGAGCAGTTCTTC. Its protein is CASSSGVVSSYNEQFF. The rearrangement links TRBV27 to TRBJ2-1; 7 bases line up with TRBD2. Germline assignment: CDR1 MNHEY and CDR2 SMNVEV (reference sequence). Trimming took 5 bases from V and 0 from J; bases not matched to a gene: 7. The CDR3 length is 16 residues.

This rearrangement joins TRBV7-9 to TRBJ1-5, with D perhaps matching TRBD1 (6 bases). This CDR3 is 15 amino acids long. Germline lookup yields CDR1 SEHNR and CDR2 FQNEAQ (reference sequence). V lost 4 bases and J lost 3, with 13 bases in between. CDR3 sequence (DNA): TGTGCCAGCAGCTCCCTGACAGGCGCCAATCAGCCCCAGCATTTT. Its protein product is CASSSLTGANQPQHF.

Written as DNA, the CDR3 is TGTGCCAGCAGCTTGGGCAGCGGGAGTGGCACAGATACGCAGTATTTT. It translates to CASSLGSGSGTDTQYF. The chain links TRBV5-5 to TRBJ2-3; 8 bases are shared with TRBD2. The germline gives CDR1 SGHKS, CDR2 YYEKEE (reference sequence). The CDR3 length is 16 residues. V shed 0 bases, J shed 1 base, and the junction held 4 bases outside the gene matches. The full variable domain, rest sourced from reference TRBV5-5 and TRBJ2-3, is DAGVTQSPTHLIKTRGQQVTLRCSPISGHKSVSWYQQVLGQGPQFIFQYYEKEERGRGNFPDRFSARQFPNYSSELNVNALLLGDSALYLCASSLGSGSGTDTQYFGPGTRLTVL.

The sample holds one count of this clone. The chain has TRBV7-2 and TRBJ2-6, with 8 bases identical to TRBD1. The V and J ends lost 5 bases and 0 bases, in that order; junction bases with no gene match: 9. This CDR3 is built from 18 residues. Germline CDR1 SGHTA, CDR2 FQGNSA. The CDR3 coding sequence is TGTGCCAGCAGCCCAACCGGGACAGGCATCTCTGGGGCCAACGTCCTGACTTTC. Protein: CASSPTGTGISGANVLTF.

This clone was picked up one time. The genes are TRBV27 and TRBJ2-1; 7 nucleotides agree with TRBD1. This CDR3 has 15 amino acids. V gave up 6 bases and J gave up 2 bases; unmatched junction bases: 7. Germline CDR1 reads MNHEY; CDR2 reads SMNVEV (reference sequence). CDR3 sequence: CASSTGEFAYNEQFF. CDR3 bases: TGTGCCAGCAGCACAGGGGAATTTGCCTACAATGAGCAGTTCTTC.